This note documents a single TCR beta chain sequence. Its antigen remains unknown. Assay used: immunoSEQ multiplex PCR; TCRdb lists only in-frame clones, some missing. The table records 7,600 or so clones, roughly 79% of them present only once. The sample originates from a study of immune evolution from preneoplasia to lung adenocarcinoma. The CDR3 contains 10 residues. CDR1 is SQVTM, CDR2 ANQGSEA, per germline. With 2 bases removed from V and 6 bases from J, the gap between germline ends came to 5 bases. Study findings and constraints: Later-stage lesions seemingly showed higher T cell density and diversity than normal lung. Top clone share appeared to fall from AAH through AIS, MIA, adenocarcinoma.

The sample consisted of FFPE adjacent normal lung tissue. The chain has TRBV29-1 and TRBJ2-7; perhaps TRBD1 as D (5 bases). The source is a person aged 55-85 years with lung adenocarcinoma. CDR3 sequence (DNA): TGCAGCGTTGAACAGGGCGAGCAGTACTTC. It translates to CSVEQGEQYF.